The 27 T cell receptor beta chains presented below share a single source sample, sequenced in a study of blood T cell repertoires in COVID-19. The data were produced by immunoSEQ multiplex PCR, yet TCRdb's version contains in-frame clones alone and is incomplete. This table holds fewer than 500,000 clones, around 89% found once. The sequenced sample was peripheral blood. The receptor source for this set is a woman younger than 45 with acute or convalescent COVID-19.

The genes are TRBV5-1 and TRBJ1-6; 8 positions agree with TRBD1. From germline, CDR1 is SGHRS and CDR2 YFSETQ. The J segment lost 0 bases and the V segment lost 5 bases, leaving 4 bases of the junction unmatched. CDR3 size: 16 residues. The CDR3 here is CASSTGGSSYNSPLHF. CDR3 bases: TGCGCCAGCAGTACAGGGGGAAGCTCCTATAATTCACCCCTCCACTTT.

This chain links TRBV10-3 with TRBJ2-5; TRBD2 might be the D (5 bases). Germline-derived CDR1 and CDR2 are ENHRY and SYGVKD. V lost 5 bases and J lost 5, with 12 bases in between. The CDR3 has 13 residues. CDR3 bases: TGTGCCATCAGTCGAGGGTCGGGGGAGACCCAGTACTTC. Its translation is CAISRGSGETQYF.

In regard to this clone: Other DNA sequences in the same sample also yield this CDR3. V and J are TRBV5-1 and TRBJ2-5; D remains unclear. The CDR3 is 13 residues long. Trimming pared 0 bases from V and 5 bases from J, leaving 8 bases between. Germline V lookup: CDR1 SGHRS, CDR2 YFSETQ. CDR3 sequence reads: CASSLGGAETQYF. The CDR3 coding sequence is TGCGCCAGCAGCTTGGGAGGAGCGGAGACCCAGTACTTC.

The chain is built from TRBV4-2 and TRBJ2-7; D perhaps matches TRBD1 (6 bases). The CDR3 spans 16 residues. From germline, CDR1 is LGHNA and CDR2 YNFKEQ. V was trimmed by 3 bases and J by 3 bases, leaving 18 bases between them. The CDR3 DNA reads as TGTGCCAGCAGCCAGACAGGACGAGGGGCCAACTACGAGCAGTACTTC. Residues: CASSQTGRGANYEQYF.

The gene calls are TRBV3-1 (or the pseudogene TRBV3-2) and TRBJ1-6; weak D call: TRBD1 (6 bases). The V gene's germline CDR1 is LGHDT and CDR2 YNNKEL (reference sequence). V dropped 4 bases and J dropped 10 bases, with 14 bases sitting between them. The CDR3 covers 14 residues. CDR3 sequence: CASSPRGLMSPLHF. DNA of the CDR3: TGTGCCAGCAGCCCAAGGGGGTTAATGTCACCCCTCCACTTT.

CDR3 coding DNA: TGTGCCAGCAGCACTGGGACTGGTTCCTCCACAGATACGCAGTATTTT. Translation: CASSTGTGSSTDTQYF. The chain has TRBV5-4 and TRBJ2-3; D might be TRBD2 (6 bases). The CDR3 sequence is 16 residues long. Germline lookup yields CDR1 SGHNT and CDR2 YYREEE (reference sequence). The V end lost 4 bases, the J end lost 2 bases, and 17 bases lay between the germline ends.

This chain connects TRBV6-5 to TRBJ2-1; D is undetermined. Germline-derived CDR1 and CDR2 are MNHEY and SVGAGI. The V end lost 0 bases, the J end lost 10 bases, and 13 bases lay between the germline ends. The CDR3 length is 14 residues. This CDR3 reads CASSYSFGAIEQFF. As DNA, the CDR3 is TGTGCCAGCAGTTACTCGTTCGGAGCTATCGAGCAGTTCTTC.

The rearrangement links TRBV3-1 (or the pseudogene TRBV3-2) to TRBJ1-6; D is uncertain. The CDR3 extends over 13 amino acids. V was cut by 1 base and J by 10 bases, with 8 bases left in between. Germline V lookup: CDR1 LGHDT, CDR2 YNNKEL (reference sequence). The CDR3 loop is CASSQVGRSPLHF. CDR3 in DNA: TGTGCCAGCAGCCAAGTAGGGAGATCACCCCTCCACTTT.

The chain uses TRBV11-2 and TRBJ1-1; D call uncertain. Germline V gives CDR1 SGHAT, CDR2 FQNNGV. The CDR3 consists of 14 residues. The ends were cut back, 3 bases at V and 10 bases at J, with 18 bases in the middle. The CDR3: CASSFLIPRSVAFF. The DNA for the CDR3 is TGTGCCAGCAGCTTTTTAATCCCCCGGTCGGTAGCTTTCTTT.

The V and J genes are TRBV18 and TRBJ1-1, with unresolved D. The V gene's germline CDR1 is KGHSH and CDR2 LQKENI. The CDR3 is made up of 12 amino acids. V was pared by 5 bases and J by 7 bases, with 11 bases between. Written as DNA, the CDR3 is TGTGCCAGCTCATACACAGCCTTTGAAGCTTTCTTT. It translates to CASSYTAFEAFF.

J is TRBJ1-2 and V is TRBV5-4, with D uncertain. Trimming removed 6 bases from V and 1 base from J, with 13 bases in between. The CDR3 extends over 14 amino acids. The germline gives CDR1 SGHNT, CDR2 YYREEE (reference sequence). Here the CDR3 DNA reads TGTGCCAGCACCCCAAGTCAGAATAACTATGGCTACACCTTC. Its protein product is CASTPSQNNYGYTF.

V usage is TRBV2 and J usage is TRBJ1-6; TRBD1 aligns across 8 bases. The germline CDR1 and CDR2 sequences are SNHLY and FYNNEI. CDR3 size: 15 residues. V shed 5 bases and J 7 bases; nucleotides not matched to a gene: 7. CDR3: CASSPRTGRNSPLHF. The CDR3 nucleotides are TGTGCCAGCAGTCCCCGGACAGGGAGGAATTCACCCCTCCACTTT.

This clone was detected only once. The chain joins TRBV28 to TRBJ1-5, with D maybe TRBD1 (6 bases). With 3 bases removed from V and 6 bases from J, the gap between germline ends came to 24 bases. CDR3 length equals 18 residues. Germline V gene sequence: CDR1 MDHEN, CDR2 SYDVKM. The CDR3 protein is CASSFHQFGGGPSQPQHF. CDR3 sequence (DNA): TGTGCCAGCAGTTTTCATCAATTTGGGGGCGGACCGAGTCAGCCCCAGCATTTT. Combining the CDR3 with reference TRBV28 and TRBJ1-5 gives the whole variable domain DVKVTQSSRYLVKRTGEKVFLECVQDMDHENMFWYRQDPGLGLRLIYFSYDVKMKEKGDIPEGYSVSREKKERFSLILESASTNQTSMYLCASSFHQFGGGPSQPQHFGDGTRLSIL.

V is TRBV3-1 (or the pseudogene TRBV3-2) and J is TRBJ2-5, with 8 bases fitting TRBD2. CDR1 and CDR2 (germline): LGHDT, YNNKEL (reference sequence). This CDR3 contains 16 residues. With 1 base clipped from V and 2 bases from J, the junction kept 6 bases outside the gene matches. The DNA for the CDR3 is TGTGCCAGCAGCCAAGTGGCGGGGGGCCGTCAAGAGACCCAGTACTTC. Protein: CASSQVAGGRQETQYF.

This clone was picked up a small number of times. This CDR3 is also generated by other DNA sequences in the sample. The CDR3 here is CASSQEGAGTEAFF. DNA for the CDR3: TGCGCCAGCAGCCAAGAGGGGGCGGGCACTGAAGCTTTCTTT. This chain uses TRBV4-1 with TRBJ1-1; D may be TRBD1 (6 bases). The CDR3 extends over 14 amino acids. Germline loops: CDR1 MGHRA, CDR2 YSYEKL. The V and J ends lost 0 bases and 4 bases respectively, with 9 bases between them.

The chain links TRBV5-1 to TRBJ2-3; D gene ambiguous. The CDR3 has 17 residues. Trimming cost V 3 bases and J 2 bases, with 19 bases left between them. Germline CDR1 reads SGHRS; CDR2 reads YFSETQ. CDR3 nucleotide sequence: TGCGCCAGCAGCTCCTCGATGGGCTCACACCCCACAGATACGCAGTATTTT. Protein product: CASSSSMGSHPTDTQYF.

The V and J genes are TRBV28 and TRBJ1-1, with D possibly being TRBD1 (6 bases). From germline, CDR1 is MDHEN and CDR2 SYDVKM. This CDR3 is built from 14 residues. Trimming took 7 bases from V and 4 from J, leaving 16 bases between them. The CDR3 sequence is CASIAWGRPTEAFF. In nucleotides, the CDR3 is TGTGCCAGCATTGCCTGGGGGCGACCCACTGAAGCTTTCTTT.

This chain links TRBV28 with TRBJ1-5; D is possibly TRBD1 (6 bases). This CDR3 is built from 16 residues. V was clipped by 3 bases and J by 0 bases, with 12 bases between them. Germline V CDR1 and CDR2: MDHEN, SYDVKM. CDR3 region: CASSLETGLSNQPQHF. Here the CDR3 DNA reads TGTGCCAGCAGTTTGGAGACAGGCCTTAGCAATCAGCCCCAGCATTTT.

This chain connects TRBV7-2 to TRBJ2-3; perhaps TRBD2 as D (6 bases). Germline V gene lookup returns CDR1 SGHTA and CDR2 FQGNSA. V lost 4 bases, J lost 5 bases, and 13 bases lay in between. CDR3 length: 14 amino acids. The CDR3 is CASSSRDFLDTQYF. The CDR3, as DNA: TGTGCCAGCAGCTCAAGGGACTTCCTAGATACGCAGTATTTT.

This clone appeared a few times. This chain connects TRBV2 to TRBJ1-5; the match to TRBD1 covers 11 bases. The ends lost 8 bases at V and 7 bases at J; junction bases unmatched: 7. The V gene's germline CDR1 is SNHLY and CDR2 FYNNEI. This CDR3 is built from 14 residues. This CDR3 is CASFSGQGAQPQHF. The CDR3 DNA is TGTGCCAGCTTTTCCGGACAGGGGGCCCAGCCCCAGCATTTT.

The chain recombines TRBV14 with TRBJ1-1, with a possible D match to TRBD1 (5 bases). CDR1 and CDR2 (germline): SGHDN, FVKESK. V was clipped by 5 bases and J by 0 bases, with 10 bases between them. The CDR3 runs to 14 residues. This CDR3 is CASSNSGVNTEAFF. The CDR3 coding sequence is TGTGCCAGCAGCAACTCGGGGGTGAACACTGAAGCTTTCTTT.

The chain couples TRBV5-1 to TRBJ2-7; D may be TRBD2 (5 bases). The ends were cut back, 0 bases at V and 0 bases at J, with 10 bases in the middle. The CDR3 has 15 amino acids. Per germline, CDR1 SGHRS and CDR2 YFSETQ. CDR3 coding DNA: TGCGCCAGCAGCTTGGGAGGGCGGAGCTCCTACGAGCAGTACTTC. Protein sequence: CASSLGGRSSYEQYF.

The chain combines TRBV4-1 with TRBJ1-2, with unresolved D. The CDR3 length is 15 residues. Trimming pared 0 bases from V and 1 base from J, leaving 9 bases between. Germline V gene data show CDR1 as MGHRA and CDR2 as YSYEKL. This CDR3 reads CASSQEWRLNYGYTF. DNA of the CDR3: TGCGCCAGCAGCCAAGAGTGGAGACTTAACTATGGCTACACCTTC.

This chain's CDR3 is CASSRNTAGELFF. The CDR3 DNA reads TGTGCCAGCTCGAGGAATACGGCCGGGGAGCTGTTTTTT. This chain joins TRBV27 and TRBJ2-2, with D uncertain. Germline V CDR1 and CDR2: MNHEY, SMNVEV (reference sequence). With 8 bases removed from V and 6 bases from J, the gap between germline ends came to 13 bases. The CDR3 has 13 residues.

J is TRBJ2-3 and V is TRBV6-6, with 11 positions matching TRBD2. The junction had 3 bases not matched to a gene; V was cut back by 4 bases and J by 3 bases. Germline V gene lookup returns CDR1 MNHNY and CDR2 SVGAGI (reference sequence). The CDR3 is 15 amino acids. The DNA of the CDR3 is TGTGCCAGCAGTTTTACTAGCGGGGGAACAGATACGCAGTATTTT. The encoded protein is CASSFTSGGTDTQYF.

This rearrangement joins TRBV14 to TRBJ2-1, with a possible D match to TRBD2 (6 bases). CDR3 size: 14 residues. V dropped 0 bases and J dropped 10 bases, with 13 bases sitting between them. CDR1 is SGHDN, CDR2 FVKESK, per germline. Here the CDR3 DNA reads TGTGCCAGCAGCCAAGATTGGAGGGGCCGGGAGCAGTTCTTC. Its translation: CASSQDWRGREQFF.

The V and J genes are TRBV10-3 and TRBJ1-2; 7 positions match TRBD1. The CDR3 is 16 residues long. Unmatched junction bases numbered 4, after V lost 0 bases and J lost 0 bases. Germline V gene sequence: CDR1 ENHRY, CDR2 SYGVKD. The CDR3 sequence is CAISESGDSTNYGYTF. The CDR3 DNA follows: TGTGCCATCAGTGAGTCAGGGGACAGTACTAACTATGGCTACACCTTC.